Presented here are 31 T cell receptor beta chains from one specimen sequenced in a study of blood T cell repertoires in COVID-19. Sequencing used immunoSEQ multiplex PCR; TCRdb keeps in-frame clones, though not all of them. Of roughly 60,000 clones in the sample, 70% to 90% were seen once. Sequencing input: peripheral blood. The receptors here all came from a human donor in a cohort sampled during active COVID-19.

The J gene is TRBJ1-2, the V gene TRBV7-8; a possible D gene is TRBD1 (5 bases). The germline CDR1 and CDR2 sequences are SGHVS and FQNEAQ. The CDR3 spans 13 residues. Trimming removed 5 bases from V and 8 bases from J, with 15 bases in between. The CDR3 loop reads CASSPGGLGGYTF. In DNA form, the CDR3 reads TGTGCCAGCAGCCCGGGGGGATTGGGCGGCTACACCTTC. The full variable domain, completed using reference TRBV7-8 and TRBJ1-2, is GAGVSQSPRYKVAKRGQDVALRCDPISGHVSLFWYQQALGQGPEFLTYFQNEAQLDKSGLPSDRFFAERPEGSVSTLKIQRTQQEDSAVYLCASSPGGLGGYTFGSGTRLTVV.

V and J are TRBV7-9 and TRBJ2-6, with a tentative D call TRBD1 (6 bases). CDR3 length: 15 amino acids. Per the germline V gene, CDR1 is SEHNR and CDR2 is FQNEAQ (reference sequence). V gave up 6 bases and J gave up 1 base, with 10 bases separating them. CDR3 in amino acids: CASRQTGSGANVLTF. The CDR3 region has the DNA TGTGCCAGCAGACAAACAGGGTCTGGGGCCAACGTCCTGACTTTC.

The chain uses TRBV7-9 and TRBJ2-1, with TRBD2 identical over 8 bases. V was clipped by 6 bases and J by 9 bases; unmatched bases: 16. CDR1 SEHNR and CDR2 FQNEAQ come from the germline V gene (reference sequence). The CDR3 runs to 16 residues. CDR3 bases: TGTGCCAGCAGTATCCTAGCGGGTGCATTCGCCAGTGAGCAGTTCTTC. Translating gives CASSILAGAFASEQFF.

The chain carries TRBV21-1 and TRBJ2-1; the table assigns TRBD2, which was not confirmed against the DNA. TRBV21-1 constitutes a pseudogene. The CDR3 is 15 residues long. CDR3 amino acids: CASRNQRNPYNEQFF. The CDR3 DNA sequence: TGTGCCAGCAGGAACCAGCGGAACCCTTACAATGAGCAGTTCTTC.

This chain connects TRBV11-2 to TRBJ2-2; 9 bases are shared with TRBD1. Germline CDR1 and CDR2: SGHAT and FQNNGV. The CDR3 has 16 amino acids. Trimming cost V 5 bases and J 5 bases; bases outside gene matches: 9. For the CDR3, the DNA is TGTGCCAGCAGCACCACCTGGGACAGGGTGACCGGGGAGCTGTTTTTT. This codes for CASSTTWDRVTGELFF.

The genes are TRBV9 and TRBJ2-7; TRBD2 agrees at 7 bases. The germline CDR1 and CDR2 sequences are SGDLS and YYNGEE. J was trimmed by 0 bases and V by 4 bases; bases with no gene match: 4. This CDR3 has 14 amino acids. CDR3 residues: CASSPSGYSYEQYF. In DNA form, the CDR3 reads TGTGCCAGCAGCCCTAGCGGATACTCCTACGAGCAGTACTTC.

The chain uses TRBV11-3 and TRBJ2-3; 10 bases agree with TRBD1. CDR1 and CDR2 (germline): SGHNT, YENEEA. V was clipped by 4 bases and J by 5 bases; unmatched bases: 15. The CDR3 totals 18 residues. The CDR3 is CASSSRSPGTGARDTQYF. The DNA of the CDR3 is TGTGCCAGCAGCTCACGATCTCCCGGGACAGGGGCGAGAGATACGCAGTATTTT.

The V call is TRBV19, the J call TRBJ2-3, with a possible D match to TRBD2 (7 bases). Germline V gives CDR1 LNHDA, CDR2 SQIVND (reference sequence). V was trimmed by 9 bases and J by 2 bases, leaving 15 bases between them. This CDR3 is built from 14 residues. The CDR3 here is CASSPRGPTDTQYF. The DNA of the CDR3 is TGTGCCAGCTCTCCGCGGGGGCCCACAGATACGCAGTATTTT.

The chain carries TRBV4-3 and TRBJ1-2, with D uncertain. In germline, CDR1 is LGHNA, CDR2 YSLEER. There are 14 residues in the CDR3. V was clipped by 4 bases and J by 5 bases, with 14 bases between them. The CDR3 spells CASSPMTGKYGYTF. The DNA for the CDR3 is TGCGCCAGCAGCCCGATGACTGGTAAATATGGCTACACCTTC.

The chain employs TRBV27 and TRBJ2-7; D gene ambiguous. CDR3 length: 13 residues. CDR1 and CDR2 from the germline V gene are MNHEY and SMNVEV (reference sequence). V gave up 6 bases and J gave up 3 bases, with 12 bases separating them. For the CDR3, the DNA is TGTGCCAGCAGGGTGGGCACCAACTACGAGCAGTACTTC. Translated, it gives CASRVGTNYEQYF.

The rearrangement links TRBV27 to TRBJ1-2; TRBD1 agrees at 9 bases. J was trimmed by 2 bases and V by 4 bases; bases with no gene match: 5. CDR3 length: 15 amino acids. The germline V gene has CDR1 MNHEY and CDR2 SMNVEV (reference sequence). CDR3 DNA: TGTGCCAGCAGTTATTTGGGGACAGGGAACTATGGCTACACCTTC. Encoded protein: CASSYLGTGNYGYTF.

The chain uses TRBV7-9 and TRBJ1-2; D ambiguous. Per germline, CDR1 SEHNR and CDR2 FQNEAQ (reference sequence). CDR3 size: 16 residues. Deletions cut 2 bases from V and 7 bases from J, with 20 bases between. CDR3 in amino acids: CASSLLMLEGEGGYTF. Here the CDR3 DNA reads TGTGCCAGCAGCTTACTGATGCTAGAAGGCGAAGGTGGCTACACCTTC.

This clone was picked up one time. J is TRBJ2-7 and V is TRBV21-1; TRBD1 reflects the table's D call only, with no check against the DNA. TRBV21-1 is tagged as a pseudogene. The CDR3 sequence is 17 residues long. The CDR3: CASSKREVDRGPYEQYF. The CDR3 nucleotides read TGTGCCAGCAGCAAAAGGGAAGTGGACAGGGGCCCCTACGAGCAGTACTTC.

The chain carries TRBV19 and TRBJ1-5; 7 nucleotides align to TRBD1. CDR3 length equals 16 residues. The germline V gene encodes CDR1 LNHDA and CDR2 SQIVND (reference sequence). V was pared by 6 bases and J by 1 base, with 9 bases of the junction left unmatched. CDR3 sequence: CASRYRGLGSNQPQHF. The DNA for the CDR3 is TGTGCCAGTAGGTACAGGGGATTGGGGAGCAATCAGCCCCAGCATTTT.

V and J are TRBV9 and TRBJ2-7; possibly TRBD2 for D (6 bases). In germline, CDR1 is SGDLS, CDR2 YYNGEE. The CDR3 contains 15 residues. V lost 0 bases to trimming and J lost 3 bases, with 13 bases between them. The CDR3 is CASSVDGDGSYEQYF. The CDR3 coding sequence is TGTGCCAGCAGCGTAGATGGGGACGGGAGCTACGAGCAGTACTTC.

The rearrangement uses TRBV5-1 and TRBJ2-1, with TRBD2 identical over 8 bases. This CDR3 has 15 residues. V shed 3 bases, J shed 6 bases, and the junction held 8 bases outside the gene matches. The germline gives CDR1 SGHRS, CDR2 YFSETQ. DNA of the CDR3: TGCGCCAGCAGCTGGAAGCGGGAGACGCTCAATGAGCAGTTCTTC. This codes for CASSWKRETLNEQFF. The entire variable domain, with the rest obtained from reference TRBV5-1 and TRBJ2-1, is as follows: KAGVTQTPRYLIKTRGQQVTLSCSPISGHRSVSWYQQTPGQGLQFLFEYFSETQRNKGNFPGRFSGRQFSNSRSEMNVSTLELGDSALYLCASSWKRETLNEQFFGPGTRLTVL.

The chain recombines TRBV21-1 with TRBJ1-1; the D call in the table, TRBD1, was not verified against the DNA. TRBV21-1 is classified as a pseudogene. CDR3 length equals 14 residues. CDR3 region: CASSLVPTGAGAFF. The CDR3 DNA reads as TGTGCCAGCAGCTTAGTCCCGACAGGGGCCGGGGCTTTCTTT.

The V call is TRBV11-2, the J call TRBJ2-2; D gene unclear. The CDR3 runs to 15 residues. Germline V gene data show CDR1 as SGHAT and CDR2 as FQNNGV. V was trimmed by 1 base and J by 3 bases, leaving 9 bases between them. In nucleotides, the CDR3 is TGTGCCAGCAGCTTAGCGAGATTTCACACCGGGGAGCTGTTTTTT. Its protein is CASSLARFHTGELFF.

The gene calls are TRBV24-1 and TRBJ2-1, with 7 bases fitting TRBD2. This CDR3 has 17 amino acids. Trimming at V came to 3 bases and at J to 8 bases, leaving 15 bases not matched to a gene. CDR1 KGHDR and CDR2 SFDVKD come from the germline V gene. CDR3 in DNA: TGTGCCACCAGTGATACGAACAGCGGGGCCACGTTATATGAGCAGTTCTTC. Translation: CATSDTNSGATLYEQFF.

This rearrangement joins TRBV6-5 to TRBJ1-1; D call uncertain. CDR1 and CDR2 (germline): MNHEY, SVGAGI. Trimming stripped 6 bases from V and 2 bases from J, with 10 bases between. This CDR3 contains 13 residues. The CDR3 spells CASRQLTNTEAFF. The CDR3 DNA sequence: TGTGCCAGCAGACAGCTAACTAACACTGAAGCTTTCTTT.

The V and J genes are TRBV30 and TRBJ1-4; D may be TRBD1 (5 bases). Germline V lookup: CDR1 GTSNPN, CDR2 SVGIG (reference sequence). V shed 8 bases and J shed 8 bases, with 9 bases lying between them. The CDR3 sequence is 10 residues long. CDR3 sequence: CAAGDEKLFF. As DNA, the CDR3 is TGTGCCGCGGGGGACGAAAAACTGTTTTTT.

The chain carries TRBV5-1 and TRBJ1-2; D unresolved. The CDR3 covers 13 residues. The V gene lost 0 bases and the J gene lost 3 bases, with 6 bases spanning the gap. Germline V CDR1 and CDR2: SGHRS, YFSETQ. The CDR3 here is CASSLVADYGYTF. The CDR3, as DNA: TGCGCCAGCAGCTTGGTGGCAGACTATGGCTACACCTTC.

This rearrangement joins TRBV5-6 to TRBJ2-3, with D tentatively TRBD1 (5 bases). The CDR3 sequence is 12 residues long. Trimming took off 3 bases at V and 6 bases at J, with 8 bases between the two ends. The germline V gene has CDR1 SGHDT and CDR2 YYEEEE. CDR3 bases: TGTGCCAGCAGCTGGGGCGGCGATACGCAGTATTTT. As protein: CASSWGGDTQYF.

This clone has more than one count but fewer than ten. J is TRBJ1-1 and V is TRBV12-3 or TRBV12-4; TRBD1 might be the D (5 bases). The CDR3 is made up of 13 amino acids. The germline V and J ends were trimmed by 3 bases and 4 bases, with 9 bases remaining between them. The CDR3 DNA is TGTGCCAGCAGTTTCAGCAGGGTCACTGAAGCTTTCTTT. Translating gives CASSFSRVTEAFF.

The CDR3 coding sequence is TGTGCCAGCGAGGGACATCCCAATGAGCAGTTCTTC. Residues: CASEGHPNEQFF. The V and J genes are TRBV7-9 and TRBJ2-1, with D possibly matching TRBD1 (6 bases). V was clipped by 8 bases and J by 6 bases, with 11 bases between them. CDR3 length equals 12 residues. From germline, CDR1 is SEHNR and CDR2 FQNEAQ (reference sequence). The full variable domain, completed using reference TRBV7-9 and TRBJ2-1, is DTGVSQNPRHKITKRGQNVTFRCDPISEHNRLYWYRQTLGQGPEFLTYFQNEAQLEKSRLLSDRFSAERPKGSFSTLEIQRTEQGDSAMYLCASEGHPNEQFFGPGTRLTVL.

V is TRBV10-3 and J is TRBJ1-1, with TRBD1 matching over 8 bases. Looked up from germline, CDR1 is ENHRY and CDR2 is SYGVKD. Trimming took 5 bases from V and 1 from J; bases not matched to a gene: 6. The CDR3 sequence is 15 residues long. DNA for the CDR3: TGTGCCATCAGTTTCGCAGGGGGCGAGAACACTGAAGCTTTCTTT. Protein sequence: CAISFAGGENTEAFF.

The chain couples TRBV19 to TRBJ2-3; D gene unclear. The CDR3 is 12 amino acids. The germline CDR1 and CDR2 sequences are LNHDA and SQIVND (reference sequence). Trimming took 3 bases from V and 1 from J, leaving 2 bases between them. The CDR3 bases are TGTGCCAGTAGTATCGGCACAGATACGCAGTATTTT. The encoded protein is CASSIGTDTQYF.

CDR3 sequence reads: CASSIGHSSGNTIYF. CDR3 DNA sequence: TGTGCCAGTAGTATTGGTCACAGCTCTGGAAACACCATATATTTT. The genes are TRBV19 and TRBJ1-3; D gene unclear. This CDR3 comprises 15 residues. The V end was cut by 3 bases, the J end by 0 bases, with 9 bases between. Germline CDR1 and CDR2: LNHDA and SQIVND (reference sequence).

The chain links TRBV6-4 to TRBJ1-1; 7 nucleotides align to TRBD1. There are 16 residues in the CDR3. J lost 1 base, V lost 7 bases, and 12 bases had no gene match. In germline, CDR1 is MRHNA, CDR2 SNTAGT. CDR3 residues: CASTREGTVRNTEAFF. In DNA form, the CDR3 reads TGTGCCAGCACCCGAGAGGGGACAGTGAGGAACACTGAAGCTTTCTTT.

The chain carries TRBV27 and TRBJ2-7, with TRBD2 matching over 9 bases. CDR1 is MNHEY, CDR2 SMNVEV, per germline (reference sequence). With 1 base clipped from V and 2 bases from J, the junction kept 3 bases outside the gene matches. The CDR3 is 15 residues long. The CDR3 region has the DNA TGTGCCAGCAGTTTATTTGGCGGGAGGGCCTACGAGCAGTACTTC. Translation gives CASSLFGGRAYEQYF.

The chain uses TRBV5-5 and TRBJ2-7; 8 bases are shared with TRBD2. Per germline, CDR1 SGHKS and CDR2 YYEKEE (reference sequence). The CDR3 length is 15 residues. V lost 1 base to trimming and J lost 2 bases; unmatched junction nucleotides: 5. The CDR3 bases are TGTGCCAGCAGCTTGATGCGGGGGGCCACCTACGAGCAGTACTTC. Translating it yields CASSLMRGATYEQYF.